The T cell receptor (beta chain) described here comes from a study of blood T cell repertoires in COVID-19. Turning to the study itself: Collection of acute and convalescent COVID-19 samples took place in the United States, Italy and Spain.

Enrolled through a virtual design, the participants were between 18 and 89 years of age and came from about two dozen US areas. All exposed participants met a person with COVID-19 within 2 weeks before entering the study. Profiling relied on immunoSEQ multiplex PCR, and the TCRdb table lists in-frame clones only, not all of them. The sample holds 250,000 or so clones, 80% to 90% seen once. Germline CDR1 reads SGHRS; CDR2 reads YFSETQ. This CDR3 comprises 24 residues. The ends lost 1 base at V and 6 bases at J; junction bases unmatched: 30. The receptor's source is a woman in her 30s who had been exposed to COVID-19. The material sequenced was PBMCs or T cells enriched from blood (not recorded which). The chain uses TRBV5-1 and TRBJ2-1; 11 nucleotides match TRBD2. The DNA for the CDR3 is TGCGCCAGCAGCTTGCCTATAGTGGGGACCGGGACTAGCGGTTCGAAGGGCTTGAGCAATGAGCAGTTCTTC. Translation gives CASSLPIVGTGTSGSKGLSNEQFF. Based on the CDR3 plus reference TRBV5-1 and TRBJ2-1, the full variable domain is KAGVTQTPRYLIKTRGQQVTLSCSPISGHRSVSWYQQTPGQGLQFLFEYFSETQRNKGNFPGRFSGRQFSNSRSEMNVSTLELGDSALYLCASSLPIVGTGTSGSKGLSNEQFFGPGTRLTVL.